Following are 2 T cell receptor beta chains from one sample sequenced in a study of blood T cells in healthy people across ages (dated by TCRdb to between 2014 and 2017). The protocol used for the library was 5' RACE. A second PCR of about 6 to 11 cycles was performed with a sample-barcoded 5' primer and a J-beta primer mix. TCRdb trimmed public reads at Q25 via fastp, called clones via MiXCR and kept in-frame beta chains. Rows with one shared CDR3 protein collapse into an entry with the most common genes and DNA. The sample includes fewer than 2 million distinct CDR3 sequences, with around 40% observed a single time. The ten top clones hold 23% of the sample. Sequenced: blood. All receptors come from a human donor in good health.

Comments on this clonotype: An end of the junction differs from the germline gene, which may be a read error. This sequence joins TRBV7-2 and TRBJ1-2; 8 bases align to TRBD1. CDR3 size: 15 residues. Germline lookup yields CDR1 SGHTA and CDR2 FQGNSA. CDR3 sequence (DNA): TGTGCCAGCAGCTTTACCCAGAGCACAGGGGGAGGCTGCACCTTC. As protein: CASSFTQSTGGGCTF.

The chain is built from TRBV3-1 and TRBJ2-5; possible D gene TRBD1, 6 bases. V lost 1 base, J lost 5 bases, and 20 bases lay in between. Germline V gene sequence: CDR1 LGHDT, CDR2 YNNKEL (reference sequence). The CDR3 consists of 17 residues. The CDR3 nucleotides read TGTGCCAGCAGCCAAGTTGTGAACAGGGTCTCCTGGGAGACCCAGTACTTC. It specifies CASSQVVNRVSWETQYF.